Listed here are 7 T cell receptor beta chains from one sample, sequenced in a study of T cell clonality in common variable immunodeficiency. Study results and limitations: In common variable immunodeficiency, TCR beta chains reportedly carried fewer deletions and N-nucleotide insertions.

For these receptors, no antigen is known. Here immunoSEQ multiplex PCR was the method, and the copy in TCRdb shows in-frame clones only, minus some. The sample lists 23,000 or so clones, none appearing once, the ten largest making up roughly 9.6%. Sequences were obtained from peripheral blood mononuclear cells. The receptors derive from a human donor with common variable immunodeficiency.

This clone was counted ten times or more. With the read ending 3 residues before the CDR3 end, the germline J gene is used to fill in that end. V and J are TRBV30 and TRBJ2-2, with TRBD1 identical over 7 bases. Unmatched junction bases numbered 7, after V lost 3 bases and J lost 3 bases. CDR3 length equals 15 residues. Looked up from germline, CDR1 is GTSNPN and CDR2 is SVGIG (reference sequence). The CDR3 here is CAWREPGQHTGELFF. CDR3 DNA, as far as it was read: TGTGCCTGGAGAGAACCGGGACAGCACACCGGGGAG.

For this clone: The read ends 3 residues before the CDR3 terminus; that terminus is restored from the germline J gene. V and J are TRBV5-1 and TRBJ1-6; 12 bases fit TRBD1. V was clipped by 6 bases and J by 8 bases; unmatched bases: 3. Per germline, CDR1 SGHRS and CDR2 YFSETQ. CDR3 length: 14 amino acids. CDR3 DNA (partial): TGCGCCAGCATGGGACAGGGGGCGTATTCACCC. This gives the protein CASMGQGAYSP. The entire CDR3 protein is CASMGQGAYSPLHF.

Remarks on this clone: The read halts 3 residues ahead of the CDR3 end, with the missing end drawn from the germline J gene. This sample also contains other DNA sequences that code for the same CDR3. The genes are TRBV2 and TRBJ2-1, with 7 bases that match TRBD2. Germline lookup yields CDR1 SNHLY and CDR2 FYNNEI. CDR3 length equals 14 residues. V was clipped by 4 bases and J by 9 bases; unmatched bases: 9. The CDR3 sequence: CASSGQTGEGEQFF. Incomplete CDR3 DNA: TGTGCCAGCAGTGGACAGACGGGGGAGGGTGAG.

There are many counts of this clone. CDR3: CAWKRASSGNTIYF. The DNA read from the CDR3 is TGTGCCTGGAAAAGAGCGAGCTCTGGAAACACC. The chain combines TRBV30 with TRBJ1-3; D not resolved. The read ends 3 residues early relative to the CDR3; the germline J gene fills the gap. V lost 4 bases, J lost 0 bases, and 10 bases lay in between. Germline V lookup: CDR1 GTSNPN, CDR2 SVGIG (reference sequence). There are 14 residues in the CDR3.

On this clone itself: The CDR3 end is not reached by the read, which stops 3 residues before it; the germline J gene fills it in. V gene TRBV5-1 combines with J gene TRBJ2-1, with 9 bases lining up with TRBD2. The CDR3 covers 13 residues. Trimming at V came to 2 bases and at J to 7 bases, leaving 1 base not matched to a gene. Germline V lookup: CDR1 SGHRS, CDR2 YFSETQ. Incomplete CDR3 DNA: TGCGCCAGCAGCTTCCTAGCGGGAAATGAG. As protein: CASSFLAGNE. The whole CDR3 reads CASSFLAGNEQFF.

This clone has ten or more counts. The read is 3 residues too short to cover the CDR3 end, so that end is filled in from the germline J gene. This chain joins TRBV29-1 and TRBJ1-1; D might be TRBD1 (6 bases). The V end was cut by 7 bases, the J end by 4 bases, with 19 bases between. Germline assignment: CDR1 SQVTM and CDR2 ANQGSEA. This CDR3 region has 14 residues. The CDR3 DNA, read in part, is TGCAGCGCCGAACTAACAGGGAAAGGCACTGAA. Amino acids: CSAELTGKGTE. In full, the CDR3 is CSAELTGKGTEAFF. Using reference TRBV29-1 and TRBJ1-1 for the parts outside the CDR3, the full variable domain is SAVISQKPSRDICQRGTSLTIQCQVDSQVTMMFWYRQQPGQSLTLIATANQGSEATYESGFVIDKFPISRPNLTFSTLTVSNMSPEDSSIYLCSAELTGKGTEAFFGQGTRLTVV.

The sample holds many counts of this clone. The missing CDR3 end, 3 residues past where the read stops, is filled in from the germline J gene. The rearrangement links TRBV5-1 to TRBJ2-7; a possible D gene is TRBD1 (6 bases). Germline values: CDR1 SGHRS, CDR2 YFSETQ. The CDR3 has 13 amino acids. The V gene lost 3 bases and the J gene lost 3 bases, with 10 bases spanning the gap. CDR3 in amino acids: CASSSGHVYEQYF. The sequenced part of the CDR3 DNA is TGCGCCAGCAGCTCGGGACACGTCTACGAG.